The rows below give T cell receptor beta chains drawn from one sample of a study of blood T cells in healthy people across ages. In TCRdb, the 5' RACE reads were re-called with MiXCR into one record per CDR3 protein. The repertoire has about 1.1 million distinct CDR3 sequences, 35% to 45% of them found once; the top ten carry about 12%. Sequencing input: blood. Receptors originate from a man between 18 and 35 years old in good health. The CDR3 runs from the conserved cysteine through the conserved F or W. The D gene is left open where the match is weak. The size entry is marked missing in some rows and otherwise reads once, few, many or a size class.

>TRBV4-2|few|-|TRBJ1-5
TGTGCCAGCAGCATCGGGGAGTTTAATCAGCCCCAGCATTTT
CASSIGEFNQPQHF
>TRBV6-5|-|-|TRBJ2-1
TGTGCCAGCAGTTACTCGACTACTCACAATGAGCAGTTCTTC
CASSYSTTHNEQFF
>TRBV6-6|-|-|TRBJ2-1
TGTGCCAGCAGTTACTCGATACAGGGAAGAAATGAGCAGTTCTTC
CASSYSIQGRNEQFF
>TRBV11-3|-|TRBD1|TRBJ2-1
TGTGCCAGCAGCACCATACTTCCGGGACAGGGGGCCAATGAGCAGTTCTTC
CASSTILPGQGANEQFF
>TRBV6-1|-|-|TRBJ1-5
TGTGCCAGCAGTCGGGTGGGGGGCAATCAGCCCCAGCATTTT
CASSRVGGNQPQHF
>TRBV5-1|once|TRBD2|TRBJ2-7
TGCGCCAGCAGCTTAAGCGGGGGGTCCCACAATGAGCAGTACTTC
CASSLSGGSHNEQYF
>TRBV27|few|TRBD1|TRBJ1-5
TGTGCCAGCAGCCGTGGGACAGGGTTAGGTCAGCCCCAGCATTTT
CASSRGTGLGQPQHF
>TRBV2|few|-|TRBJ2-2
TGTGCCAGTACGCCAACAGAGAACACCGGGGAGCTGTTTTTT
CASTPTENTGELFF
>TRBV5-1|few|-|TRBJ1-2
TGCGCCAGCAGCTTGGCCGTCGGGGGTAGCTCTGGCTACACCTTC
CASSLAVGGSSGYTF
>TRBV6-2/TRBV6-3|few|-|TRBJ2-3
TGTGCCAGCAGTTATAGTCTAGCGATCACAGATACGCAGTATTTT
CASSYSLAITDTQYF
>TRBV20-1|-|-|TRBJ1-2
TGCAGTGCTAGAGAATTAACCAGACAGCGTATCTATGGCTACACCTTC
CSARELTRQRIYGYTF
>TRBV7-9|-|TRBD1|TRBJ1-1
TGTGCCAGCAGCTTAATGAGAGGGGGCGCGAACACTGAAGCTTTCTTT
CASSLMRGGANTEAFF
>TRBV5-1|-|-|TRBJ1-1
TGCGCCAGCAGCTTGGAGCAGGCCCCCAGAGCTTTCTTT
CASSLEQAPRAFF
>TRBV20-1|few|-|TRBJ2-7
TGCAGTGCGCGCTGGTTGGGGGCGGGTTCCTACGAGCAGTACTTC
CSARWLGAGSYEQYF
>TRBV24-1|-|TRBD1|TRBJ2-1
TGTGCCACCAGTGATTTGAAGGACAGGGATGGGAATGAGCAGTTCTTC
CATSDLKDRDGNEQFF
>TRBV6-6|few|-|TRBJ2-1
TGTGCCAGCACCCAGTCGGACTACAATGAGCAGTTCTTC
CASTQSDYNEQFF
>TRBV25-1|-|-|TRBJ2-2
TGTGCCAGCAGTGCCTACCGGGAGCTGTTTTTT
CASSAYRELFF
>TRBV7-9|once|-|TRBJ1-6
TGTGCCAGCAGCTTAAATCGCGATTCACCCCTCCACTTT
CASSLNRDSPLHF
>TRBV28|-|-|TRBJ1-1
TGTGCCAGCAGTGAATCCCCTGAAGCTTTCTTT
CASSESPEAFF
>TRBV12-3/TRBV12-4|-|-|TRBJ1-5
TGTGCCAGCAGCACAGGGCCGCCCCAGCATTTT
CASSTGPPQHF
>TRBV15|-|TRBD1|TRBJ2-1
TGTGCCACCAGCCTTCGGACAGGGGCGGTCTATGAGCAGTTCTTC
CATSLRTGAVYEQFF
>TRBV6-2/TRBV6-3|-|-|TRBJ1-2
TGTGCCAGCAGTCACCCCCCGCAGACAGCTAACTATGGCTACACCTTC
CASSHPPQTANYGYTF
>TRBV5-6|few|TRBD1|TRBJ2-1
TGTGCCAGCAGCTCACAGGGGCCCCCGGGGTACAATGAGCAGTTCTTC
CASSSQGPPGYNEQFF
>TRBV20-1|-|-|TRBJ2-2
TGCAGTGCTAGAGATCTGGGGGACACCGGGGAGCTGTTTTTT
CSARDLGDTGELFF
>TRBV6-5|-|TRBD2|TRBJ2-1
TGTGCCAGCAGTTACCGTTTCGGGGCGGGGGGGAACAATGAGCAGTTCTTC
CASSYRFGAGGNNEQFF
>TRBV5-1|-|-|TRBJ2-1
TGCGCCAGCAGCTTGGAGGTCAGCACCCAACGAGAAGGAGGGGAGACCCAGTTCTTC
CASSLEVSTQREGGETQFF
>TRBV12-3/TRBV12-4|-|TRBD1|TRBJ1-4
TGTGCCAGCAGCCCGGGACAGGGGTTAAGTTTCCGGGAAAAACTGTTTTTT
CASSPGQGLSFREKLFF
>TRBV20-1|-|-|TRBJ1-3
TGCAGTGCCAGAGCCGACGGGAATTATGGAAACACCATATATTTT
CSARADGNYGNTIYF
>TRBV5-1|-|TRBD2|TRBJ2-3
TGCGCCAGCAGCTTGTCGGGGGGGACTAGCACAGATACGCAGTATTTT
CASSLSGGTSTDTQYF